This entry is about one TCR beta chain. These data come from a study of blood T cell repertoires in COVID-19. On the study more broadly: Material from acute and convalescent COVID-19 was sourced from the United States, Italy and Spain. Sources were T cells, B-cell-depleted T cells, or PBMCs; the material itself was cDNA or gDNA.

Germline lookup yields CDR1 LGHNT and CDR2 FRNRAP. V shed 2 bases and J 1 base; nucleotides not matched to a gene: 6. The CDR3 has 17 residues. In the original processing: Amplification from reference gene primers served as the basis for estimated nucleated cell counts. The table came from immunoSEQ multiplex PCR; TCRdb's copy has only in-frame clones and leaves some out. That table supplies the V and J calls and clone size; D and trimming were determined from the DNA. Found here are more than 120,000 clones, about 88% of them singletons; the top ten hold roughly 2.6%. The sample taken for sequencing was peripheral blood. This chain joins TRBV12-5 and TRBJ1-5; 9 nucleotides agree with TRBD1. This clonotype was obtained from a human donor with acute or convalescent COVID-19. The donor label of this sample is uncertain. The CDR3 nucleotides are TGTGCTAGTGGTTTGTCTTGGGACAGGGCGAGCAATCAGCCCCAGCATTTT. It translates to CASGLSWDRASNQPQHF. Looking up the rest from reference TRBV12-5 and TRBJ1-5 gives the full variable domain: DARVTQTPRHKVTEMGQEVTMRCQPILGHNTVFWYRQTMMQGLELLAYFRNRAPLDDSGMPKDRFSAEMPDATLATLKIQPSEPRDSAVYFCASGLSWDRASNQPQHFGDGTRLSIL.